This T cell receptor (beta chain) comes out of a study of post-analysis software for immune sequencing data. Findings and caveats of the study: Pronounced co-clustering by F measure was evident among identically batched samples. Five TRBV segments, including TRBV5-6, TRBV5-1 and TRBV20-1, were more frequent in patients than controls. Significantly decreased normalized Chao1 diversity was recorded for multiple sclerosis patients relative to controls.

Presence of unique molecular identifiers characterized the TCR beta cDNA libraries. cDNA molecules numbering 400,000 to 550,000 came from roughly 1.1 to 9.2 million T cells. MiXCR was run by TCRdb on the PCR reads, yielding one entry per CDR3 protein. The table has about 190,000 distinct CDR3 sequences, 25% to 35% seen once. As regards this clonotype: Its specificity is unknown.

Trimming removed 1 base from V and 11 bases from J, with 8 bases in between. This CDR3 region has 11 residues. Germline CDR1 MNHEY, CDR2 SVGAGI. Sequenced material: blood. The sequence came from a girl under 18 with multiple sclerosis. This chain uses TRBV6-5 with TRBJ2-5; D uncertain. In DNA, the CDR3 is TGTGCCAGCAGTTACTATAATGAGCAGTACTTC. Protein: CASSYYNEQYF.